This T cell receptor (beta chain) was found in a study of blood T cell repertoires in COVID-19. For the study at large: From the United States, Italy and Spain came samples of acute and convalescent COVID-19. Nucleic acid was either cDNA or gDNA, and it came from T cells, B-cell-depleted T cells, or PBMCs.

Original methodology: Nucleated cell number was recorded as an estimate derived from reference gene primer amplification. Method: immunoSEQ multiplex PCR; TCRdb's copy keeps in-frame clones and lacks some. V and J calls and clone size are as listed in that table; D and trimming were resolved from the DNA. The sample consists of 200,000 to 250,000 clones, about 85% of them appearing once. This receptor was obtained from a man aged 35-49 years with acute or convalescent COVID-19. Sequencing input: peripheral blood.

CDR3 sequence: CASSQATGTGNTEAFF. CDR3 nucleotides: TGCGCCAGCAGCCAGGCCACCGGGACAGGGAACACTGAAGCTTTCTTT. This sequence joins TRBV4-3 and TRBJ1-1; 8 positions agree with TRBD1. The CDR3 is made up of 16 amino acids. CDR1 and CDR2 (germline): LGHNA, YSLEER. After removal of 3 bases from V and 1 base from J, the junction contained 7 bases not matched to a gene.